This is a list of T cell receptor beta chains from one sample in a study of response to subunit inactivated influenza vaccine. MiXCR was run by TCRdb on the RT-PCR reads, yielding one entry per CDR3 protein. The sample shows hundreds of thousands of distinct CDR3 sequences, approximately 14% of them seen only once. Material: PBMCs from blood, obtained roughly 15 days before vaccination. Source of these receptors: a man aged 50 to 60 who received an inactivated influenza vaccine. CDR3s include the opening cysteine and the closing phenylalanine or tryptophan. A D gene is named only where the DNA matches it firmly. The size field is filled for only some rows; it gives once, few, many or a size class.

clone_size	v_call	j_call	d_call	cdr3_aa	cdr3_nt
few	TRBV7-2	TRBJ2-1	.	CASSYGAGNYNEQFF	TGTGCCAGCAGCTACGGGGCGGGGAACTACAATGAGCAGTTCTTC
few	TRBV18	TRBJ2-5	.	CASSPAGRETQYF	TGTGCCAGCTCACCAGCAGGAAGGGAGACCCAGTACTTC
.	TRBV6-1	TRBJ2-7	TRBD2	CASTRAGHYEQYF	TGTGCCAGCACCCGAGCGGGGCATTACGAGCAGTACTTC
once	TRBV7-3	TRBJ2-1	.	CASSRSGYWNNEQFF	TGTGCCAGCAGTAGATCGGGGTACTGGAACAATGAGCAGTTCTTC
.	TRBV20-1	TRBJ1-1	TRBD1	CSAGQGARLGTEAFF	TGCAGTGCCGGGCAGGGGGCGCGGTTAGGCACTGAAGCTTTCTTT
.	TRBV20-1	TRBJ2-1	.	CSPETTDEQFF	TGCAGTCCCGAAACGACGGATGAGCAGTTCTTC
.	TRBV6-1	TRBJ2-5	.	CASRSPGAQTQYF	TGTGCCAGCAGGTCGCCAGGGGCTCAGACCCAGTACTTC
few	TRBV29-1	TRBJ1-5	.	CSVGGGTNQPQHF	TGCAGCGTTGGTGGTGGAACTAATCAGCCCCAGCATTTT
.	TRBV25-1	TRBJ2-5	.	CASSGREKYF	TGTGCCAGCAGTGGGAGGGAGAAGTACTTC
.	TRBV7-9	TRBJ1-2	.	CASSFRGGRGHHSGYTF	TGTGCCAGCAGCTTCAGAGGCGGGAGGGGACACCACTCTGGCTACACCTTC
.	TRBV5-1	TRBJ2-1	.	CASSYGDSYNEQFF	TGCGCCAGCAGCTACGGGGACTCCTACAATGAGCAGTTCTTC
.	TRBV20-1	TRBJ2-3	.	CSALGVTDTQYF	TGCAGTGCCCTGGGAGTCACAGATACGCAGTATTTT
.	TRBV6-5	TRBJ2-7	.	CASSYSPSGQLFYEQYF	TGTGCCAGCAGTTACTCACCAAGTGGACAGCTTTTTTACGAGCAGTACTTC
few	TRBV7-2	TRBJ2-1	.	CASSEILAASSYNEQFF	TGTGCCAGCAGCGAGATACTAGCCGCCAGCTCCTACAATGAGCAGTTCTTC
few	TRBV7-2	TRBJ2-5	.	CASSLARERSETQYF	TGTGCCAGCAGCTTAGCCAGGGAGAGGTCAGAGACCCAGTACTTC